The T cell receptor (beta chain) under discussion was sequenced for a study of blood T cell repertoires in COVID-19. Generated by immunoSEQ multiplex PCR, the TCRdb table keeps only in-frame clones and is missing some. The sample holds 150,000 to 200,000 clones; around 84% are singletons and the top ten take roughly 14%. The CDR3 is 16 amino acids. The V gene's germline CDR1 is MNHEY and CDR2 SVGAGI. V lost 4 bases and J lost 4; bases outside the gene matches: 4. Input material: peripheral blood. The chain links TRBV6-5 to TRBJ2-3; TRBD2 matches at 14 bases. This sequence originates from a woman aged 70 to 79 with COVID-19, enrolled during active disease. This chain's CDR3 is CASSLGLAGVPDTQYF. The DNA for the CDR3 is TGTGCCAGCAGTTTGGGACTAGCGGGAGTCCCAGATACGCAGTATTTT.